Below are 5 T cell receptor beta chains sequenced from a single sample in a study of early T cells in non-severe SARS-CoV-2 infection. Using its own MiXCR run on the 5' RACE reads, TCRdb lists one record per CDR3 protein. Here the sample spans fewer than 65,000 distinct CDR3 sequences, 5% to 6.5% being singletons. The specimen was whole blood, collected at baseline. The source of these receptors is an adult who was a healthcare worker with PCR-confirmed SARS-CoV-2 infection or an uninfected control (not recorded which).

This clonotype was observed at least ten times. V and J are TRBV7-9 and TRBJ2-5, with TRBD2 matching over 10 bases. Germline V lookup: CDR1 SEHNR, CDR2 FQNEAQ (reference sequence). CDR3 size: 17 residues. J lost 5 bases, V lost 5 bases, and 14 bases had no gene match. CDR3 coding DNA: TGTGCCAGCAGCCCCACCAGGCTAGCGGGAGCGTATGAGACCCAGTACTTC. Amino acids: CASSPTRLAGAYETQYF.

The table lists this clonotype with a few counts. The V gene is TRBV7-2, the J gene TRBJ2-3; D may be TRBD2 (6 bases). V was shortened by 11 bases and J by 1 base, with 13 bases between the two germline ends. Germline-derived CDR1 and CDR2 are SGHTA and FQGNSA. This CDR3 is 13 amino acids long. CDR3 in DNA: TGTGCCGGACGGGAGCCCGGCACAGATACGCAGTATTTT. It yields the protein CAGREPGTDTQYF. Filled out from reference TRBV7-2 and TRBJ2-3, the complete variable domain reads GAGVSQSPSNKVTEKGKDVELRCDPISGHTALYWYRQSLGQGLEFLIYFQGNSAPDKSGLPSDRFSAERTGGSVSTLTIQRTQQEDSAVYLCAGREPGTDTQYFGPGTRLTVL.

At least ten counts were recorded for this clonotype. The chain is built from TRBV5-1 and TRBJ2-7, with 9 nucleotides matching TRBD1. CDR3 length: 15 amino acids. Per the germline V gene, CDR1 is SGHRS and CDR2 is YFSETQ. The V segment lost 1 base and the J segment 2 bases; nucleotides outside the gene matches: 4. The CDR3 spells CASSLTGTGPYEQYF. The CDR3 DNA reads as TGCGCCAGCAGCTTGACCGGGACAGGGCCCTACGAGCAGTACTTC.

The gene calls are TRBV4-1 and TRBJ2-3; no clear D. Trimming stripped 2 bases from V and 4 bases from J, with 10 bases between. Looked up from germline, CDR1 is MGHRA and CDR2 is YSYEKL. CDR3 length equals 14 residues. The CDR3 DNA sequence: TGCGCCAGCAGCCAAAAGGGTATCGCAGATACGCAGTATTTT. Translation: CASSQKGIADTQYF.

The rearrangement uses TRBV12-5 and TRBJ2-7; D is uncertain. The ends were cut back, 3 bases at V and 0 bases at J, with 3 bases in the middle. This CDR3 has 12 amino acids. The V gene's germline CDR1 is LGHNT and CDR2 FRNRAP. The CDR3 spells CASGLDSYEQYF. DNA of the CDR3: TGTGCTAGTGGTTTAGACTCCTACGAGCAGTACTTC.